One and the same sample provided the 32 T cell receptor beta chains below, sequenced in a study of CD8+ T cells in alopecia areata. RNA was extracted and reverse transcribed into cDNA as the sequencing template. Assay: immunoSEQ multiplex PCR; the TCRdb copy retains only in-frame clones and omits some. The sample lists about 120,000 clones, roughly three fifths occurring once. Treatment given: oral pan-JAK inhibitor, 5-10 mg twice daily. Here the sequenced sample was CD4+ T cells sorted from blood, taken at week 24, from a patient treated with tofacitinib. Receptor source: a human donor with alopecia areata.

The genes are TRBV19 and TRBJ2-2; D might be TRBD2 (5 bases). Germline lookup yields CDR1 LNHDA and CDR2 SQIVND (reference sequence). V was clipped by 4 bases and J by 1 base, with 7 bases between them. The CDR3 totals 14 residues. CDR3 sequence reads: CASSRAGNTGELFF. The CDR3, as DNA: TGTGCCAGTAGTAGGGCGGGGAACACCGGGGAGCTGTTTTTT.

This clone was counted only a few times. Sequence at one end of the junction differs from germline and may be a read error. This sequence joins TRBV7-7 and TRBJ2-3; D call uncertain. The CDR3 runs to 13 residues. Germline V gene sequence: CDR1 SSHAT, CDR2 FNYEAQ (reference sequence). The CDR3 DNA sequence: TGTGCTAGCAGCTTAGTCCGGGCAGATACGCAGTATTTT. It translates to CASSLVRADTQYF. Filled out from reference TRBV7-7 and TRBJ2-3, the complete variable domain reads GAGVSQSPRYKVTKRGQDVTLRCDPISSHATLYWYQQALGQGPEFLTYFNYEAQPDKSGLPSDRFSAERPEGSISTLTIQRTEQRDSAMYRCASSLVRADTQYFGPGTRLTVL.

The CDR3 loop is CASSLDGQGGTEQYF. In nucleotides, the CDR3 is TGCGCCAGCAGCTTGGATGGACAGGGTGGCACCGAGCAGTACTTC. The chain is built from TRBV5-1 and TRBJ2-7; the match to TRBD1 covers 8 bases. Trimming removed 0 bases from V and 6 bases from J; junction bases left unmatched: 8. The germline V gene has CDR1 SGHRS and CDR2 YFSETQ. The CDR3 consists of 15 residues.

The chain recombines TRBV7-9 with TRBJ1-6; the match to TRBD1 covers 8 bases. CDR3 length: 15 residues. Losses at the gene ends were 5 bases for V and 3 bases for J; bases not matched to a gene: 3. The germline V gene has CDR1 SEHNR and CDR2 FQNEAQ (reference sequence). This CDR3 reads CASSIGQGYNSPLHF. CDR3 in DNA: TGTGCCAGCAGCATCGGACAGGGCTATAATTCACCCCTCCACTTT.

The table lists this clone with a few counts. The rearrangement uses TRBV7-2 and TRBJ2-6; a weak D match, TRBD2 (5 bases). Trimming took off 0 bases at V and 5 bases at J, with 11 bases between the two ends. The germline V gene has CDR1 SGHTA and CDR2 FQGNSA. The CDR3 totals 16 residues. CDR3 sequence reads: CASSLARAYWANVLTF. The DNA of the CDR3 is TGTGCCAGCAGCTTAGCGAGGGCGTACTGGGCCAACGTCCTGACTTTC.

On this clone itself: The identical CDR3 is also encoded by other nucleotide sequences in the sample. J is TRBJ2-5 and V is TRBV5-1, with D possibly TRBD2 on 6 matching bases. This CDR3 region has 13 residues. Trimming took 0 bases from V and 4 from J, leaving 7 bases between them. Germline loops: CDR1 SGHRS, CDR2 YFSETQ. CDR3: CASSLVGGETQYF. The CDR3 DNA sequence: TGCGCCAGCAGCTTGGTGGGGGGAGAGACCCAGTACTTC.

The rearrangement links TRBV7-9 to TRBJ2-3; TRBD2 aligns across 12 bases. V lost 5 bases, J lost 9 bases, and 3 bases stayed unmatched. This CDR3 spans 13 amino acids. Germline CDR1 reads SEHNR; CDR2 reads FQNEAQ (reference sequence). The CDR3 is CASSDGLAGTQYF. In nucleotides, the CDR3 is TGTGCCAGCAGCGACGGACTAGCGGGGACGCAGTATTTT.

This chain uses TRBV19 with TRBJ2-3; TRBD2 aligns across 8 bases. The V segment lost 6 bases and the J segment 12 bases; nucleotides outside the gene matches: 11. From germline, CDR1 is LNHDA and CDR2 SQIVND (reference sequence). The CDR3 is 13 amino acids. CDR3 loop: CASRDAGTRSQYF. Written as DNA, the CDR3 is TGTGCCAGTAGGGATGCCGGGACTAGGTCTCAGTATTTT.

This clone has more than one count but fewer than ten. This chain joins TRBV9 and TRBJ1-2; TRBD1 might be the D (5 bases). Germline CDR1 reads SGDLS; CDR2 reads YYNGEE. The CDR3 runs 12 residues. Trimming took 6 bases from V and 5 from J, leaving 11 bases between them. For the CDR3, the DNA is TGTGCCAGCAACATGGAGGGGTATGGCTACACCTTC. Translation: CASNMEGYGYTF.

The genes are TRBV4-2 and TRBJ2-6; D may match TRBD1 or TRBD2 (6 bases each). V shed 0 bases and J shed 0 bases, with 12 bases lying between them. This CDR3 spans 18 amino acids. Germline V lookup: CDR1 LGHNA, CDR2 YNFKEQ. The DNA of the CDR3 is TGTGCCAGCAGCCAAGAAGGGGGGCTGGGCTCTGGGGCCAACGTCCTGACTTTC. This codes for CASSQEGGLGSGANVLTF.

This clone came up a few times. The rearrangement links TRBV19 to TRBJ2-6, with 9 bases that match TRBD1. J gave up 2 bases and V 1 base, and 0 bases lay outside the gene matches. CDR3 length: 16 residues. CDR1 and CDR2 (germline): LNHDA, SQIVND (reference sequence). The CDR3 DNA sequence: TGTGCCAGTAGTATAGGGACAGGGGCTGGGGCCAACGTCCTGACTTTC. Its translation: CASSIGTGAGANVLTF.

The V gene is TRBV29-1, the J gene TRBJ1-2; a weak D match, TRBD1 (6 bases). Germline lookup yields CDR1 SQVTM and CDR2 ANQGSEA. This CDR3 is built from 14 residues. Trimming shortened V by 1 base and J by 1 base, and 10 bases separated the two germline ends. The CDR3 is CSVEAQGLNYGYTF. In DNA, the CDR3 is TGCAGCGTTGAAGCACAGGGCCTTAACTATGGCTACACCTTC.

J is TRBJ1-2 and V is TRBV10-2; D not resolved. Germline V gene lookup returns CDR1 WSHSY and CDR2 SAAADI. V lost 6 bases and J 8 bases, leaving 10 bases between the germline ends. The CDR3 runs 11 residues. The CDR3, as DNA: TGCGCCAGCAGCCCAGGAGTCGGCTACACCTTC. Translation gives CASSPGVGYTF.

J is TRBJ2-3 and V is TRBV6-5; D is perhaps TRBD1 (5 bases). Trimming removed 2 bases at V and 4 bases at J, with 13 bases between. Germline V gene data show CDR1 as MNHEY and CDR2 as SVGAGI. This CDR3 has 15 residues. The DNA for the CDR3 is TGTGCCAGCAGTTACAGGGGAATGAACTCAGATACGCAGTATTTT. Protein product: CASSYRGMNSDTQYF.

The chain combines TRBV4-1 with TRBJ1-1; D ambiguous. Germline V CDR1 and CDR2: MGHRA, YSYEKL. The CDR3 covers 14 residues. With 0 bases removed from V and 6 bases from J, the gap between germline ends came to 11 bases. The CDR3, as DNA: TGCGCCAGCAGCCAAGATTATCCGGGGTCTGAAGCTTTCTTT. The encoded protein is CASSQDYPGSEAFF.

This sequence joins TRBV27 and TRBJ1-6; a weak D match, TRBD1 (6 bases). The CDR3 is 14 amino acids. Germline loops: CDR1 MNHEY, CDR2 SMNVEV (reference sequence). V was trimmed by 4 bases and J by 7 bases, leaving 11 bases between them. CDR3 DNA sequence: TGTGCCAGCAGTTCCAGGGGTTGGAATTCACCCCTCCACTTT. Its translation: CASSSRGWNSPLHF.

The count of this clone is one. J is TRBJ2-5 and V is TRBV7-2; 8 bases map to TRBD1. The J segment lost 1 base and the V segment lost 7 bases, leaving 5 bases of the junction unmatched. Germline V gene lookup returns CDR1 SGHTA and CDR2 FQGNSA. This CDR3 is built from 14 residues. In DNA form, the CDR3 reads TGTGCCAGCAACATCGGACAGGGCCAAGAGACCCAGTACTTC. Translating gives CASNIGQGQETQYF.

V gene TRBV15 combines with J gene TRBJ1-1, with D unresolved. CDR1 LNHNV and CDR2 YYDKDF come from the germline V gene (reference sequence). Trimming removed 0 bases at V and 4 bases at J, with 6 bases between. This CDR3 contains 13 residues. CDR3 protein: CATSREVGTEAFF. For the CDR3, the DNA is TGTGCCACCAGCAGAGAGGTAGGCACTGAAGCTTTCTTT.

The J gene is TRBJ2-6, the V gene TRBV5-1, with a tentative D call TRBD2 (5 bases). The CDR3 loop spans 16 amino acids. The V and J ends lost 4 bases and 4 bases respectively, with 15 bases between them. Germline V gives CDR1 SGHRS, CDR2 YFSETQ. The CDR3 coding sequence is TGCGCCAGCAGCCCGGACTGGGATTCCGGGGCCAACGTCCTGACTTTC. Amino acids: CASSPDWDSGANVLTF.

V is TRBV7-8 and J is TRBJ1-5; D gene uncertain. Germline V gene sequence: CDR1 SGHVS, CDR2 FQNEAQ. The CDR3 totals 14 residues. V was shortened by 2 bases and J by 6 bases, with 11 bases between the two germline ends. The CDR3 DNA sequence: TGTGCCAGCAGCTTAACTGAAGTGGGTCAGCCCCAGCATTTT. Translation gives CASSLTEVGQPQHF.

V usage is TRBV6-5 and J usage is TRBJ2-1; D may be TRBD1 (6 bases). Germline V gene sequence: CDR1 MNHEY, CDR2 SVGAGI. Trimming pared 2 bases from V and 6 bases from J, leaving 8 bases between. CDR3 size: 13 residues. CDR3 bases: TGTGCCAGCAGTTACGACAGGTTCAATGAGCAGTTCTTC. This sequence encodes CASSYDRFNEQFF.

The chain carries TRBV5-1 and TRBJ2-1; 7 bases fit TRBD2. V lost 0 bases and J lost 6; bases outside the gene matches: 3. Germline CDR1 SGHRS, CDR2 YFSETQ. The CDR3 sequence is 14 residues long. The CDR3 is CASSLGLAPNEQFF. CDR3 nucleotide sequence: TGCGCCAGCAGCTTGGGACTAGCACCCAATGAGCAGTTCTTC.

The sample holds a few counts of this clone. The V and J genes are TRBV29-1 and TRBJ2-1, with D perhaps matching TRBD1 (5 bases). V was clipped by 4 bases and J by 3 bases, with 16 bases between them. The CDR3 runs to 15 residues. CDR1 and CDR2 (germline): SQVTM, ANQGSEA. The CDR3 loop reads CSVAGGAVLYNEQFF. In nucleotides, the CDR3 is TGCAGCGTTGCGGGTGGGGCAGTCCTCTACAATGAGCAGTTCTTC.

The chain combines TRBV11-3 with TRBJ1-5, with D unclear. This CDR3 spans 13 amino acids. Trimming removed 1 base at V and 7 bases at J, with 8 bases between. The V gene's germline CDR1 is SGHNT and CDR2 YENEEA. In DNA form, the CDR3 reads TGTGCCAGCAGCTTAGGGGTAGGCCAGCCCCAGCATTTT. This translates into CASSLGVGQPQHF.

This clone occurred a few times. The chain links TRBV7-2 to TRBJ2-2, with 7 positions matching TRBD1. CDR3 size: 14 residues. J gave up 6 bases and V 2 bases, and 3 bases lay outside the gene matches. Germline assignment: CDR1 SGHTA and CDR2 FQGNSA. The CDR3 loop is CASSLSQGAGELFF. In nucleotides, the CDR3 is TGTGCCAGCAGCTTAAGTCAGGGGGCCGGGGAGCTGTTTTTT.

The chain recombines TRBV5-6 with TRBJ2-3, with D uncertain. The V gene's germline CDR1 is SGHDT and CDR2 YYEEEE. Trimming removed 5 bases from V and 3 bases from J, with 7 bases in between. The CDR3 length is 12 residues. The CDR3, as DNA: TGTGCCAGCAGGGCGTATACAGATACGCAGTATTTT. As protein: CASRAYTDTQYF.

The CDR3 is CASDSFEGAKGYTF. Written as DNA, the CDR3 is TGTGCCAGCGACTCTTTTGAAGGCGCTAAGGGCTACACCTTC. The V gene is TRBV7-2, the J gene TRBJ1-2; D gene unclear. Trimming took off 8 bases at V and 8 bases at J, with 21 bases between the two ends. Germline V CDR1 and CDR2: SGHTA, FQGNSA. This CDR3 has 14 amino acids.

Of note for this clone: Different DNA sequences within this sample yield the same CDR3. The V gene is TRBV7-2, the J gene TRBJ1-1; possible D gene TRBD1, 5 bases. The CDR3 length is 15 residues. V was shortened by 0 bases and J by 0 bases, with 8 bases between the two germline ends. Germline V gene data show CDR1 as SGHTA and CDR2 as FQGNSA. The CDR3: CASSLAGGMNTEAFF. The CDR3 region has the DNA TGTGCCAGCAGCTTAGCCGGGGGAATGAACACTGAAGCTTTCTTT.

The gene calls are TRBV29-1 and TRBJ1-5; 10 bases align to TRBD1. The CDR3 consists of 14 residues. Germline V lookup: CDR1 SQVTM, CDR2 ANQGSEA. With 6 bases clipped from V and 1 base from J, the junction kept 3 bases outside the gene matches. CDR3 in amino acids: CSVGQGSSNQPQHF. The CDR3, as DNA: TGCAGCGTGGGACAGGGGTCGAGCAATCAGCCCCAGCATTTT.

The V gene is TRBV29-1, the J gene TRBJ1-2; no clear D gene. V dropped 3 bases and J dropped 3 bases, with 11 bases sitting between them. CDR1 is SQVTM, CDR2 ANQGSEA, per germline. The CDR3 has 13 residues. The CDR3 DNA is TGCAGCGTTGAGCTCGCCCGGGACTATGGCTACACCTTC. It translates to CSVELARDYGYTF.

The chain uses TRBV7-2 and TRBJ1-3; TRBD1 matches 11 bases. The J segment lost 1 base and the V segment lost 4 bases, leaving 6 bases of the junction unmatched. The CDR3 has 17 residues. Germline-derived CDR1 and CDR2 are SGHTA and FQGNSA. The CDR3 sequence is CASSYTGTGGSGNTIYF. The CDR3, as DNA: TGTGCCAGCAGCTATACCGGGACAGGGGGATCTGGAAACACCATATATTTT.

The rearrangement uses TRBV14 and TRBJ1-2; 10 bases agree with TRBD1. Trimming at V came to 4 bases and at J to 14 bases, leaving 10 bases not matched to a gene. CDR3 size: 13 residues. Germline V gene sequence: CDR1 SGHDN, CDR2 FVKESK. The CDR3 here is CASSPLRQGAWTF. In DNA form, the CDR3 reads TGTGCCAGCAGCCCGTTAAGACAGGGGGCATGGACCTTC.